This T cell receptor beta chain was obtained from a study of Graves' ophthalmopathy and Graves' hyperthyroidism (dated by TCRdb to 2016 to 2019). Background for the entire study: Peripheral blood was collected before any treatment was given, at the time of initial diagnosis. For training and testing, the 100 or so patients in the discovery cohort were randomly divided in a 7:3 ratio. In total, 135 blood samples were TCR-sequenced: under 45 ophthalmopathy, some 75 hyperthyroidism and 17 hyperthyroidism-to-ophthalmopathy patients. An independent validation cohort was composed of some 19 hyperthyroidism patients and about 17 patients who later progressed from hyperthyroidism to ophthalmopathy. To explore V-J signatures that distinguish ophthalmopathy from hyperthyroidism, a discovery set of 100 patients was enrolled, made up of roughly 41 with ophthalmopathy and some 60 with stable hyperthyroidism. T-cell repertoires of thyroid tissue and blood were compared in a handful of hyperthyroidism patients. To tell Graves' ophthalmopathy apart from Graves' hyperthyroidism, and to predict which patients would progress to ophthalmopathy, the study relied on TCR beta repertoire signatures. After sampling, hyperthyroidism patients received methimazole starting at 30 mg daily, and ophthalmopathy patients received high-dose intravenous methylprednisolone. The paper as a whole reports these results and caveats: In validation, the model predicted ophthalmopathy progression with nearly 71% sensitivity and approximately 78% specificity; roughly 12 predicted patients were CT-confirmed with GO in a median of approximately 6.2 months. Among expanded thyroid clonotypes with frequency above 0.001, most also showed up in blood, which suggests that blood repertoires may reflect the thyroid immune response. Ophthalmopathy was separated from stable hyperthyroidism by the 13-signature model with just under 90% sensitivity and just under 84% specificity in cross-validation and with 80%/75% in the test set. Sample size was not predetermined statistically, and investigators were not blinded to group allocation.

TCR beta CDR3 regions were amplified from RNA transcripts for repertoire sequencing. The first round of RT-PCR was done with HTBI primers and the Qiagen OneStep RT-PCR kit, and was followed by a second round of multiplex PCR, then size selection and purification. Sequencing of the libraries was carried out on an Illumina HiSeq2000 in paired-end mode with 100 bp reads. Processing in the source paper ran as follows. Reads were processed with SOAPnuke, discarding reads with adapters, uncalled bases, mean Phred below 15, or no exact constant-primer or identifier match. COPE v1.2.5 was used to merge high-quality paired reads. Unique nucleotide sequences were defined as clonotypes and aligned to IMGT TRB V, D and J references using MiTCR v1.1. Only V-J combinations with frequency above 0.0001 were analysed, covering 99% to 99.2% of repertoires. For each V-J combination, a TCR clonal expansion and chaos score was defined as F50 clonal expansion divided by the chaos observed in the TCRdist matrix. Welch's t-statistics and random forest were used to reduce the features to about a dozen V-J combinations, which were then used as input to a naive Bayes classifier. Thyroid-blood repertoire similarity was quantified with the Morisita-Horn index. In-frame beta chains were kept once TCRdb had trimmed the public reads at Q25 with fastp and called clones with MiXCR. Every CDR3 protein is listed once, alongside the most common genes and DNA of its rows. The V and J calls shown here were made by TCRdb, not taken from the authors' results. This sample holds fewer than 600,000 distinct CDR3 sequences; approximately 15% were observed only once. The top ten clonotypes cover 9.8% of the sample.

This clonotype was seen a handful of times. Its specific antigen is unknown. Per-base quality was not reported, and no clone a single base away is much larger than it. Patients with ophthalmopathy had moderately to severely active disease, with a Clinical Activity Score of 3 or more, a NOSPECS grade of 4 or more, and a disease duration of less than 3 months. Patients were excluded if they had other autoimmune diseases, uncontrolled infections, pregnancy or lactation. Clinical symptoms, serum thyroxine, TRAb, thyroid ultrasound and orbital computed tomography formed the basis of the diagnosis. PBMCs were isolated from about 9.2 ml of fresh peripheral blood by Ficoll-Paque density gradient centrifugation. Total RNA was extracted using Trizol reagent, and RNA quality was checked on an Agilent 2100 Bioanalyzer. The V end loses 4 bases and the J end loses 3 bases, and a stretch of 13 bases separates them. The cysteine opens and the phenylalanine closes a CDR3 of 14 amino acids. Just CDR3 DNA is preserved here, 42 bases in frame from base 1. CDR1 and CDR2, looked up from the germline V gene, are MGHDK and SYGVNS.

The sequence was obtained from a woman in her twenties or thirties with Graves' ophthalmopathy. Donor details come from another sample of the same person, matched by shared clones. This chain is built from TRBV25-1 and TRBJ2-7, with a weak D call of TRBD1 (6 bases match). What was sequenced was blood. The nucleotide sequence is TGTGCCAGCAGTGGCCGGGACACGGTCTACGAGCAGTACTTC. It is translated as CASSGRDTVYEQYF.